Listed below are T cell receptor beta chains from one sample, sequenced in a study of blood T cell repertoires in COVID-19. The repertoire was sequenced with immunoSEQ multiplex PCR; TCRdb's copy has only in-frame clones and lacks some. The sample gives 150,000 to 200,000 clones, around 82% of which show up once; about a sixth is in the top ten. The sample consisted of PBMCs or T cells enriched from blood (not recorded which). These receptors were taken from a woman between 45 and 60 years old with acute COVID-19. The CDR3 runs from the conserved cysteine through the conserved F or W. Fields, in order: clone size, D gene, CDR3 length, J gene, V gene, CDR3 protein, CDR3 DNA. A D gene is named only where the DNA matches it firmly. Size is stated for part of the rows, as once, few or many counts, or as a class when the clone is expanded.

clone_size: few; d_call: TRBD1; cdr3_length: 16; j_call: TRBJ1-1; v_call: TRBV3-1/TRBV3-2; cdr3_aa: CASSQRGTGKYTEAFF; cdr3_nt: TGTGCCAGCAGCCAAAGAGGGACAGGGAAATACACTGAAGCTTTCTTT
clone_size: NA; d_call: TRBD1; cdr3_length: 15; j_call: TRBJ1-5; v_call: TRBV28; cdr3_aa: CASRPTGGTNQPQHF; cdr3_nt: TGTGCCAGCAGGCCTACAGGGGGTACTAATCAGCCCCAACATTTT
clone_size: NA; d_call: NA; cdr3_length: 14; j_call: TRBJ2-5; v_call: TRBV28; cdr3_aa: CASSSTSGAETQYF; cdr3_nt: TGTGCCAGCAGTTCCACGAGTGGGGCAGAGACCCAGTACTTC
clone_size: NA; d_call: NA; cdr3_length: 11; j_call: TRBJ1-2; v_call: TRBV6-6; cdr3_aa: CASSPGGGYTF; cdr3_nt: TGTGCCAGCAGTCCGGGGGGCGGCTACACCTTC
clone_size: once; d_call: TRBD1; cdr3_length: 17; j_call: TRBJ1-1; v_call: TRBV25-1; cdr3_aa: CASSEYKPGQGYTEAFF; cdr3_nt: TGTGCCAGCAGTGAATACAAACCGGGACAGGGCTACACTGAAGCTTTCTTT
clone_size: few; d_call: TRBD1; cdr3_length: 14; j_call: TRBJ2-5; v_call: TRBV7-9; cdr3_aa: CASSPGQGQETQYF; cdr3_nt: TGTGCCAGCAGCCCGGGACAGGGACAAGAGACCCAGTACTTC
clone_size: NA; d_call: NA; cdr3_length: 16; j_call: TRBJ1-3; v_call: TRBV7-9; cdr3_aa: CASSLVARVGGNTIYF; cdr3_nt: TGTGCCAGCAGCTTAGTCGCCAGGGTCGGGGGAAACACCATATATTTT
clone_size: NA; d_call: NA; cdr3_length: 14; j_call: TRBJ2-4; v_call: TRBV28; cdr3_aa: CASSSPGGKNIQYF; cdr3_nt: TGTGCCAGCAGTTCCCCCGGGGGCAAAAACATTCAGTACTTC
clone_size: NA; d_call: NA; cdr3_length: 15; j_call: TRBJ1-2; v_call: TRBV6-1; cdr3_aa: CASSEMDSPNYGYTF; cdr3_nt: TGTGCCAGCAGTGAAATGGACAGCCCTAACTATGGCTACACCTTC
clone_size: NA; d_call: NA; cdr3_length: 17; j_call: TRBJ1-1; v_call: TRBV7-9; cdr3_aa: CASSPGGSPLLNTEAFF; cdr3_nt: TGTGCCAGCAGCCCCGGCGGTAGTCCCCTACTTAACACTGAAGCTTTCTTT
clone_size: NA; d_call: NA; cdr3_length: 14; j_call: TRBJ2-1; v_call: TRBV7-9; cdr3_aa: CASSHGLGNNEQFF; cdr3_nt: TGTGCCAGCAGCCACGGACTCGGTAACAATGAGCAGTTCTTC
clone_size: NA; d_call: NA; cdr3_length: 14; j_call: TRBJ2-3; v_call: TRBV27; cdr3_aa: CAAAGDPSTDTQYF; cdr3_nt: TGTGCCGCTGCAGGGGACCCCAGCACAGATACGCAGTATTTT
clone_size: few; d_call: TRBD1; cdr3_length: 15; j_call: TRBJ1-1; v_call: TRBV11-2; cdr3_aa: CASSSPGTGNTEAFF; cdr3_nt: TGTGCCAGCAGCTCGCCAGGGACAGGGAACACTGAAGCTTTCTTT
clone_size: NA; d_call: NA; cdr3_length: 13; j_call: TRBJ1-6; v_call: TRBV28; cdr3_aa: CASTRANNSPLHF; cdr3_nt: TGTGCCAGCACCAGGGCCAATAATTCACCCCTCCACTTT
clone_size: few; d_call: TRBD1; cdr3_length: 18; j_call: TRBJ1-4; v_call: TRBV14; cdr3_aa: CASSQGETGRITNEKLFF; cdr3_nt: TGTGCCAGCAGCCAAGGGGAGACAGGGCGCATAACTAATGAAAAACTGTTTTTT
clone_size: NA; d_call: NA; cdr3_length: 14; j_call: TRBJ1-1; v_call: TRBV6-5; cdr3_aa: CASNWDGSRTEAFF; cdr3_nt: TGTGCCAGCAACTGGGACGGGAGTAGGACTGAAGCTTTCTTT
clone_size: NA; d_call: TRBD2; cdr3_length: 11; j_call: TRBJ2-5; v_call: TRBV29-1; cdr3_aa: CSAHTGGTQYF; cdr3_nt: TGCAGCGCCCATACGGGGGGGACCCAGTACTTC
clone_size: NA; d_call: NA; cdr3_length: 12; j_call: TRBJ1-1; v_call: TRBV28; cdr3_aa: CASRSWAEGAFF; cdr3_nt: TGTGCCAGCCGTTCGTGGGCGGAGGGGGCTTTCTTT
clone_size: once; d_call: TRBD1; cdr3_length: 15; j_call: TRBJ1-2; v_call: TRBV4-1; cdr3_aa: CASSQADRALGGYTF; cdr3_nt: TGCGCCAGCAGCCAAGCCGACAGGGCATTAGGGGGCTACACCTTC
clone_size: NA; d_call: NA; cdr3_length: 16; j_call: TRBJ1-5; v_call: TRBV7-2; cdr3_aa: CASSLVSRGGNQPQHF; cdr3_nt: TGTGCCAGCAGCTTAGTGTCCAGGGGAGGGAATCAGCCCCAGCATTTT
clone_size: once; d_call: NA; cdr3_length: 15; j_call: TRBJ1-1; v_call: TRBV13; cdr3_aa: CASSLEGPVNTEAFF; cdr3_nt: TGTGCCAGCAGCTTAGAGGGGCCGGTGAACACTGAAGCTTTCTTT
clone_size: NA; d_call: TRBD1; cdr3_length: 15; j_call: TRBJ1-1; v_call: TRBV5-1; cdr3_aa: CASSLAGRGDTEAFF; cdr3_nt: TGCGCCAGCAGCTTGGCGGGCAGGGGGGACACTGAAGCTTTCTTT
clone_size: NA; d_call: NA; cdr3_length: 12; j_call: TRBJ1-2; v_call: TRBV5-4; cdr3_aa: CASGQPNYGYTF; cdr3_nt: TGTGCCAGCGGACAGCCTAACTATGGCTACACCTTC
clone_size: NA; d_call: TRBD1; cdr3_length: 14; j_call: TRBJ1-6; v_call: TRBV7-9; cdr3_aa: CASSRGTGRSPLHF; cdr3_nt: TGTGCCAGCAGCCGCGGGACAGGGCGATCACCCCTCCACTTT
clone_size: NA; d_call: TRBD1; cdr3_length: 14; j_call: TRBJ1-1; v_call: TRBV2; cdr3_aa: CATLARGRNTEAFF; cdr3_nt: TGTGCCACCCTGGCGAGGGGGCGAAACACTGAAGCTTTCTTT
clone_size: NA; d_call: TRBD1; cdr3_length: 17; j_call: TRBJ2-2; v_call: TRBV9; cdr3_aa: CASGIDRDRGNTGELFF; cdr3_nt: TGTGCCAGCGGGATCGACCGGGACAGGGGTAACACCGGGGAGCTGTTTTTT
clone_size: NA; d_call: TRBD1; cdr3_length: 14; j_call: TRBJ2-5; v_call: TRBV5-1; cdr3_aa: CASSLGQGGETQYF; cdr3_nt: TGCGCCAGCAGCTTGGGACAGGGCGGGGAGACCCAGTACTTC
clone_size: few; d_call: NA; cdr3_length: 13; j_call: TRBJ1-1; v_call: TRBV12-3/TRBV12-4; cdr3_aa: CASSLSGGTEAFF; cdr3_nt: TGTGCCAGCAGTTTATCTGGCGGGACTGAAGCTTTCTTT
clone_size: NA; d_call: TRBD1; cdr3_length: 13; j_call: TRBJ1-3; v_call: TRBV19; cdr3_aa: CASLDRRGNTIYF; cdr3_nt: TGTGCCAGTTTGGACAGGCGGGGAAACACCATATATTTT
clone_size: NA; d_call: NA; cdr3_length: 14; j_call: TRBJ1-1; v_call: TRBV6-2/TRBV6-3; cdr3_aa: CASSYAGWDTEAFF; cdr3_nt: TGTGCCAGCAGTTACGCAGGCTGGGACACTGAAGCTTTCTTT
clone_size: NA; d_call: TRBD1; cdr3_length: 15; j_call: TRBJ1-2; v_call: TRBV5-6; cdr3_aa: CASSGDRGLLYGYTF; cdr3_nt: TGTGCCAGCAGCGGGGACAGGGGACTCCTCTATGGCTACACCTTC
clone_size: NA; d_call: NA; cdr3_length: 15; j_call: TRBJ2-2; v_call: TRBV3-1/TRBV3-2; cdr3_aa: CASSPSLPRTGELFF; cdr3_nt: TGTGCCAGCAGCCCGTCACTCCCGAGGACCGGGGAGCTGTTTTTT
clone_size: NA; d_call: TRBD1; cdr3_length: 14; j_call: TRBJ2-1; v_call: TRBV5-1; cdr3_aa: CASPPDRAWNEQFF; cdr3_nt: TGCGCCAGCCCCCCGGACAGGGCATGGAATGAGCAGTTCTTC
clone_size: NA; d_call: TRBD1; cdr3_length: 15; j_call: TRBJ1-1; v_call: TRBV3-1/TRBV3-2; cdr3_aa: CASSHTGTANTEAFF; cdr3_nt: TGTGCCAGCAGCCACACCGGGACAGCGAACACTGAAGCTTTCTTT
clone_size: NA; d_call: TRBD1; cdr3_length: 14; j_call: TRBJ1-1; v_call: TRBV7-8; cdr3_aa: CASSSRDSYFEAFF; cdr3_nt: TGTGCCAGCAGCAGCCGGGACAGTTATTTCGAAGCTTTCTTT
clone_size: NA; d_call: NA; cdr3_length: 15; j_call: TRBJ2-3; v_call: TRBV7-3; cdr3_aa: CASSLGHGPQYTQYF; cdr3_nt: TGTGCCAGCAGCTTAGGGCACGGCCCCCAGTATACGCAGTATTTT
clone_size: NA; d_call: NA; cdr3_length: 15; j_call: TRBJ1-1; v_call: TRBV5-1; cdr3_aa: CASSSSAGVNTEAFF; cdr3_nt: TGCGCCAGCAGCTCATCGGCAGGGGTGAACACTGAAGCTTTCTTT
clone_size: NA; d_call: TRBD2; cdr3_length: 17; j_call: TRBJ2-3; v_call: TRBV9; cdr3_aa: CASSVVKGRGGTDTQYF; cdr3_nt: TGTGCCAGCAGCGTAGTGAAGGGGCGGGGGGGCACAGATACGCAGTATTTT
clone_size: NA; d_call: NA; cdr3_length: 13; j_call: TRBJ2-5; v_call: TRBV30; cdr3_aa: CAWSQGGASGLYF; cdr3_nt: TGTGCCTGGAGTCAGGGTGGGGCGTCAGGTTTATACTTC
clone_size: NA; d_call: NA; cdr3_length: 17; j_call: TRBJ1-3; v_call: TRBV4-1; cdr3_aa: CASSQGQTVSSGNTIYF; cdr3_nt: TGCGCCAGCAGCCAAGGCCAGACAGTTTCCTCTGGAAACACCATATATTTT
clone_size: NA; d_call: TRBD1; cdr3_length: 15; j_call: TRBJ2-2; v_call: TRBV23-1; cdr3_aa: CASSRRDRNTGELFF; cdr3_nt: TGCGCCAGCAGTCGACGGGACAGGAACACCGGGGAGCTGTTTTTT
clone_size: NA; d_call: NA; cdr3_length: 12; j_call: TRBJ1-2; v_call: TRBV12-3/TRBV12-4; cdr3_aa: CASSHTTRGYTF; cdr3_nt: TGTGCCAGCAGCCATACGACGAGGGGCTACACCTTC
clone_size: NA; d_call: NA; cdr3_length: 11; j_call: TRBJ1-2; v_call: TRBV20-1; cdr3_aa: CSARSNYGYTF; cdr3_nt: TGCAGTGCTCGCAGTAACTATGGCTACACCTTC
clone_size: NA; d_call: TRBD1; cdr3_length: 19; j_call: TRBJ2-1; v_call: TRBV19; cdr3_aa: CASKARVGPPGQSYNEQFF; cdr3_nt: TGTGCCAGTAAGGCCCGGGTAGGTCCCCCGGGACAGTCCTACAATGAGCAGTTCTTC
clone_size: once; d_call: TRBD1; cdr3_length: 17; j_call: TRBJ1-1; v_call: TRBV3-1/TRBV3-2; cdr3_aa: CASSPLGTGLRRTEAFF; cdr3_nt: TGTGCCAGCAGCCCTCTTGGGACAGGCCTCAGAAGGACTGAAGCTTTCTTT
clone_size: few; d_call: NA; cdr3_length: 13; j_call: TRBJ1-2; v_call: TRBV5-1; cdr3_aa: CASSLSANYGYTF; cdr3_nt: TGCGCCAGCAGCTTGTCAGCGAACTATGGCTACACCTTC
clone_size: NA; d_call: NA; cdr3_length: 14; j_call: TRBJ1-4; v_call: TRBV19; cdr3_aa: CASSWAALNEKLFF; cdr3_nt: TGTGCCAGTAGTTGGGCAGCACTCAATGAAAAACTGTTTTTT
clone_size: NA; d_call: NA; cdr3_length: 16; j_call: TRBJ1-5; v_call: TRBV27; cdr3_aa: CASSLGGAHSNQPQHF; cdr3_nt: TGTGCCAGCAGTTTGGGAGGTGCTCATAGCAATCAGCCCCAGCATTTT
clone_size: NA; d_call: NA; cdr3_length: 15; j_call: TRBJ1-4; v_call: TRBV5-8; cdr3_aa: CASSLQGTTNEKLFF; cdr3_nt: TGTGCCAGCAGCTTGCAGGGGACGACTAATGAAAAACTGTTTTTT
clone_size: NA; d_call: NA; cdr3_length: 16; j_call: TRBJ2-5; v_call: TRBV5-6; cdr3_aa: CASSSRETGWEETQYF; cdr3_nt: TGTGCCAGCAGCTCTCGAGAGACAGGATGGGAAGAGACCCAGTACTTC
clone_size: NA; d_call: NA; cdr3_length: 13; j_call: TRBJ1-1; v_call: TRBV30; cdr3_aa: CAWSVGGNTEAFF; cdr3_nt: TGTGCCTGGAGTGTGGGAGGGAACACTGAAGCTTTCTTT
clone_size: many; d_call: NA; cdr3_length: 16; j_call: TRBJ1-5; v_call: TRBV4-1; cdr3_aa: CASSQGRQGSNQPQHF; cdr3_nt: TGCGCCAGCAGCCAAGGCCGTCAGGGTAGCAATCAGCCCCAGCATTTT
clone_size: NA; d_call: TRBD1; cdr3_length: 14; j_call: TRBJ2-1; v_call: TRBV2; cdr3_aa: CASEVAGGGNEQFF; cdr3_nt: TGTGCCAGCGAGGTTGCAGGGGGTGGGAATGAGCAGTTCTTC
clone_size: NA; d_call: TRBD2; cdr3_length: 15; j_call: TRBJ2-1; v_call: TRBV28; cdr3_aa: CASSLLAGVYNEQFF; cdr3_nt: TGTGCCAGCAGCCTCCTCGCGGGGGTTTACAATGAGCAGTTCTTC
clone_size: NA; d_call: TRBD1; cdr3_length: 15; j_call: TRBJ2-2; v_call: TRBV24-1; cdr3_aa: CATSDRTGLSGELFF; cdr3_nt: TGTGCCACCAGTGATAGGACAGGGCTATCCGGGGAGCTGTTTTTT
clone_size: NA; d_call: NA; cdr3_length: 15; j_call: TRBJ2-5; v_call: TRBV7-3; cdr3_aa: CASSLTPGGLETQYF; cdr3_nt: TGTGCCAGCAGCTTAACGCCAGGGGGGCTGGAGACCCAGTACTTC
clone_size: NA; d_call: NA; cdr3_length: 14; j_call: TRBJ2-2; v_call: TRBV18; cdr3_aa: CASSRSRGDGELFF; cdr3_nt: TGTGCCAGCTCACGATCCAGGGGCGACGGGGAGCTGTTTTTT
clone_size: NA; d_call: TRBD2; cdr3_length: 16; j_call: TRBJ2-1; v_call: TRBV5-6; cdr3_aa: CASSWGLLADYNEQFF; cdr3_nt: TGTGCCAGCAGCTGGGGACTACTAGCGGACTACAATGAGCAGTTCTTC
clone_size: NA; d_call: NA; cdr3_length: 17; j_call: TRBJ1-2; v_call: TRBV4-1; cdr3_aa: CASSQSYTPGVGYGYTF; cdr3_nt: TGCGCCAGCAGCCAGTCTTATACCCCGGGAGTAGGCTATGGCTACACCTTC